The 19 T cell receptor beta chains below all came from one sample that was sequenced in a study of cytotoxic CD8 clonotypes in ibrutinib-treated CLL. Sequencing used immunoSEQ multiplex PCR; TCRdb keeps in-frame clones, though not all of them. The sample has about 58,000 clones, roughly 70% seen once. Sequencing used PBMCs, obtained after 12 months of ibrutinib treatment. These receptors were obtained from a human donor with chronic lymphocytic leukemia.

This clone was picked up a small number of times. This chain links TRBV7-3 with TRBJ2-2; 8 bases map to TRBD2. After removal of 6 bases from V and 4 bases from J, the junction contained 7 bases not matched to a gene. The CDR3 loop spans 15 amino acids. Looked up from germline, CDR1 is SGHTA and CDR2 is FQGTGA. CDR3 region: CASSRSAGGTGELFF. The CDR3 DNA is TGTGCCAGCAGTAGGTCCGCGGGAGGCACCGGGGAGCTGTTTTTT.

The chain links TRBV15 to TRBJ2-6; D remains unclear. Trimming pared 1 base from V and 0 bases from J, leaving 4 bases between. Germline V lookup: CDR1 LNHNV, CDR2 YYDKDF (reference sequence). The CDR3 runs to 15 residues. DNA for the CDR3: TGTGCCACCAGCAGAGCCGTCTCTGGGGCCAACGTCCTGACTTTC. Its protein product is CATSRAVSGANVLTF.

V gene TRBV5-1 combines with J gene TRBJ2-2; no reliable D call. Germline V gene sequence: CDR1 SGHRS, CDR2 YFSETQ. The length of the CDR3 is 14 residues. Trimming removed 0 bases at V and 3 bases at J, with 6 bases between. The CDR3 DNA is TGCGCCAGCAGCTTGGAGGCTCACACCGGGGAGCTGTTTTTT. The encoded protein is CASSLEAHTGELFF.

The chain couples TRBV20-1 to TRBJ2-7; TRBD2 matches 9 bases. The V segment lost 7 bases and the J segment 5 bases; nucleotides outside the gene matches: 3. The V gene's germline CDR1 is DFQATT and CDR2 SNEGSKA (reference sequence). The CDR3 is 11 amino acids. CDR3 sequence reads: CSVAGEDEQYF. CDR3 DNA: TGCAGTGTAGCGGGAGAGGACGAGCAGTACTTC.

V gene TRBV19 combines with J gene TRBJ2-5; the match to TRBD1 covers 8 bases. CDR1 is LNHDA and CDR2 is SQIVND in the germline V gene (reference sequence). With 2 bases clipped from V and 1 base from J, the junction kept 3 bases outside the gene matches. The CDR3 is 15 residues long. The CDR3, as DNA: TGTGCCAGTAGTATATGGGACAGGAGCCAAGAGACCCAGTACTTC. It yields the protein CASSIWDRSQETQYF.

The rearrangement uses TRBV6-6 and TRBJ1-2; TRBD1 aligns across 9 bases. V lost 2 bases, J lost 4 bases, and 2 bases stayed unmatched. CDR1 MNHNY and CDR2 SVGAGI come from the germline V gene (reference sequence). The length of the CDR3 is 14 residues. DNA of the CDR3: TGTGCCAGCAGTTACGAGGGACAGGGCTATGGCTACACCTTC. Its protein is CASSYEGQGYGYTF.

J is TRBJ2-2 and V is TRBV5-1; 8 nucleotides match TRBD2. The CDR3 has 20 residues. Germline-derived CDR1 and CDR2 are SGHRS and YFSETQ. V lost 1 base, J lost 0 bases, and 14 bases stayed unmatched. CDR3 DNA sequence: TGCGCCAGCAGCTTGCCCCACGGGGCGCTAGCGGGCGCGAACACCGGGGAGCTGTTTTTT. Protein sequence: CASSLPHGALAGANTGELFF. The whole variable domain, remainder taken from reference TRBV5-1 and TRBJ2-2, is KAGVTQTPRYLIKTRGQQVTLSCSPISGHRSVSWYQQTPGQGLQFLFEYFSETQRNKGNFPGRFSGRQFSNSRSEMNVSTLELGDSALYLCASSLPHGALAGANTGELFFGEGSRLTVL.

The CDR3 is CASSERSGTGELFF. The CDR3 bases are TGTGCCAGCAGTGAACGCTCGGGTACCGGGGAGCTGTTTTTT. The chain uses TRBV2 and TRBJ2-2; D is unclear. Germline CDR1 and CDR2: SNHLY and FYNNEI. V shed 2 bases and J shed 5 bases, with 9 bases lying between them. CDR3 size: 14 residues.

Written as DNA, the CDR3 is TGTGCCAGTAGTATATCGGGAGTAAACACAGATACGCAGTATTTT. Protein product: CASSISGVNTDTQYF. V usage is TRBV19 and J usage is TRBJ2-3; D perhaps matches TRBD2 (6 bases). The germline V gene has CDR1 LNHDA and CDR2 SQIVND (reference sequence). The CDR3 runs 15 residues. Trimming cost V 2 bases and J 2 bases, with 11 bases left between them.

The chain recombines TRBV7-9 with TRBJ2-2; D may be TRBD2 (5 bases). V gave up 2 bases and J gave up 7 bases, with 11 bases separating them. Per the germline V gene, CDR1 is SEHNR and CDR2 is FQNEAQ (reference sequence). The CDR3 has 14 residues. The CDR3 sequence: CASSLMGVGGELFF. The CDR3 DNA is TGTGCCAGCAGCTTAATGGGAGTCGGCGGGGAGCTGTTTTTT.

The chain employs TRBV7-3 and TRBJ2-3; D call uncertain. V shed 5 bases and J shed 3 bases, with 12 bases lying between them. CDR1 and CDR2 from the germline V gene are SGHTA and FQGTGA. This CDR3 has 14 residues. The DNA for the CDR3 is TGTGCCAGCAGCCCCACCCACGAGACAGATACGCAGTATTTT. Translated, it gives CASSPTHETDTQYF.

This clone has more than one count but fewer than ten. The genes are TRBV7-2 and TRBJ2-3; the D is unclear. Trimming left V 10 bases short and J 7 bases short, with 21 bases between. The CDR3 runs to 14 residues. Germline CDR1 SGHTA, CDR2 FQGNSA. CDR3 DNA sequence: TGTGCCACGGCGCCGGCTGTCGGTCTGTATACGCAGTATTTT. Translation gives CATAPAVGLYTQYF.

The V call is TRBV29-1, the J call TRBJ2-4; D may be TRBD1 or TRBD2 (6 bases each). The CDR3 runs to 18 residues. Germline V gives CDR1 SQVTM, CDR2 ANQGSEA. Trimming stripped 0 bases from V and 0 bases from J, with 18 bases between. The CDR3, as DNA: TGCAGCGTTGAAGAGCGTCTTATTGGGGGGCTAGCCAAAAACATTCAGTACTTC. Protein product: CSVEERLIGGLAKNIQYF.

The chain employs TRBV7-8 and TRBJ2-5; the D gene is possibly TRBD1 (6 bases). Germline CDR1 SGHVS, CDR2 FQNEAQ. V dropped 4 bases and J dropped 2 bases, with 11 bases sitting between them. CDR3 size: 14 residues. This CDR3 reads CASSSGQLQETQYF. CDR3 DNA: TGTGCCAGCAGCTCTGGACAGTTACAAGAGACCCAGTACTTC.

This clone was seen a few times. The chain carries TRBV5-6 and TRBJ1-4, with D maybe TRBD1 (6 bases). The germline V gene has CDR1 SGHDT and CDR2 YYEEEE. V lost 4 bases to trimming and J lost 7 bases, with 14 bases between them. The CDR3 covers 14 residues. The CDR3 DNA reads as TGTGCCAGCAGCCGACAGGTGTTCGGTGAAAAACTGTTTTTT. Residues: CASSRQVFGEKLFF.

The chain recombines TRBV19 with TRBJ1-4, with 10 nucleotides matching TRBD1. The V and J ends lost 5 bases and 8 bases, in that order; junction bases with no gene match: 8. Per the germline V gene, CDR1 is LNHDA and CDR2 is SQIVND (reference sequence). This CDR3 is built from 15 residues. CDR3 sequence (DNA): TGTGCCAGTAGTGTTGCCGGGACAGGGGACGAAAAACTGTTTTTT. Residues: CASSVAGTGDEKLFF. Using reference TRBV19 and TRBJ1-4 for the parts outside the CDR3, the full variable domain is DGGITQSPKYLFRKEGQNVTLSCEQNLNHDAMYWYRQDPGQGLRLIYYSQIVNDFQKGDIAEGYSVSREKKESFPLTVTSAQKNPTAFYLCASSVAGTGDEKLFFGSGTQLSVL.

The V gene is TRBV9, the J gene TRBJ2-1; TRBD1 might be the D (6 bases). This CDR3 is 14 amino acids long. CDR1 is SGDLS, CDR2 YYNGEE, per germline. With 5 bases removed from V and 5 bases from J, the gap between germline ends came to 14 bases. The DNA of the CDR3 is TGTGCCAGCAGTCGAGGACAGACCAACAATGAGCAGTTCTTC. This sequence encodes CASSRGQTNNEQFF.

This chain joins TRBV27 and TRBJ1-1, with 10 bases lining up with TRBD1. V trimming: 2 bases; J trimming: 4 bases; junction bases outside the gene matches: 4. The length of the CDR3 is 15 residues. The germline V gene has CDR1 MNHEY and CDR2 SMNVEV (reference sequence). The DNA of the CDR3 is TGTGCCAGCAGTTTAAGGGGACAGGGGTTCACTGAAGCTTTCTTT. This translates into CASSLRGQGFTEAFF.

The gene calls are TRBV7-9 and TRBJ1-1, with no clear D. The germline V and J ends were trimmed by 5 bases and 2 bases, with 12 bases remaining between them. This CDR3 contains 14 residues. Germline lookup yields CDR1 SEHNR and CDR2 FQNEAQ (reference sequence). The CDR3 is CASSLYEDNTEAFF. Written as DNA, the CDR3 is TGTGCCAGCAGCCTTTACGAAGACAACACTGAAGCTTTCTTT.